This T cell receptor (beta chain) was found in a study of cytotoxic CD8 clonotypes in ibrutinib-treated CLL (dated by TCRdb to the early 2020s). With regard to the full study: The cohort included more than 14 treatment-naive and 11 to 12 relapsed/refractory patients; 17 were IGHV unmutated. An average of 255,043 productive templates and 80,000 to 100,000 productive rearrangements was obtained per sample. Response samples were obtained after a median of around 11 months of treatment, with a range of roughly 6 to 40 months. Responses were partial in approximately 24 patients and complete in 2; after median approximately 69 months follow-up, roughly 14 stayed in remission and some twelve progressed. Cryopreserved peripheral blood mononuclear cells were obtained before treatment, at response, and at either sustained remission or disease progression. All remission and progressive disease samples were collected while patients were still receiving ibrutinib. Longitudinal samples were available for about 30% of the 86 trial participants. Paper-wide results and their limitations: Sampling times were not matched between sustained-remission and progressing patients, and lymph node repertoires were not studied. Clonality increased at ibrutinib response, stayed stable in sustained remission, and fell back toward baseline at progression. Public clonotypes were rare and either contracted or stayed stable during treatment, and the rise in clonality at ibrutinib response reflected the expansion of private clonotypes. Baseline clonality exceeded that of age-matched healthy donors and correlated strongly with circulating CD8+ T-cell counts.

V was cut back by 4 bases and J by 6 bases, leaving a gap of 23 bases between them. The CDR3 covers 17 residues, taking in both the cysteine and the phenylalanine. The only DNA kept is the CDR3, 51 bases in frame from the first base. Reading the germline V gene gives CDR1 SGHTA and CDR2 FQGNSA. About this clone itself: Its antigen has not been determined. No base-level quality is on record; no much larger clone is a single base apart.

The intended sense of this specimen's time point label: about a year on ibrutinib. Roughly 1.9 micrograms of genomic DNA were extracted from cryopreserved PBMCs for TCR beta library preparation. Longitudinal blood samples from CLL patients receiving ibrutinib monotherapy were subjected to high-throughput TCR beta sequencing. The patients took part in an open-label, single-center phase 2 trial of ibrutinib monotherapy. The goal of deep resolution MiSeq sequencing was a depth between 1 in 1 million and 1 in 200,000 T cells, and coverage averaged 10x per clonotype. TCR beta libraries were generated with the immunoSEQ hsTCRB Kit. Processing in the source paper ran as follows. Data were analyzed with ImmunoSEQ Data Assistant and ImmunoSEQ Analyzer, with V, D and J genes assigned per IMGT definitions. Clonality was computed as one minus normalized Shannon entropy of productive rearrangement frequencies, ranging from 0 to 1. Only overrepresented clonotypes making up at least 0.05% of the repertoire of each patient were included in the public clonotype analysis. Repertoires from roughly 13 age-matched healthy donors in immuneACCESS were used as clonality controls. TCRdb re-hosts the immuneACCESS table, in-frame sequences only. Its copies lack some clones; in the studies checked, an unresolved V gene accounts for under half of them, and the cause for the rest is not known. D and trimming come from the DNA, and the V and J calls and clone size come from that table. This sample gives under 200,000 clones in total; roughly 86% of them show up just once. The ten largest clones add up to roughly 1.9% of the sample.

This chain is built from TRBV7-2 and TRBJ2-3; matching of 5 bases hints at TRBD2 as the D gene. The source is a human donor with chronic lymphocytic leukemia. Material: PBMCs, obtained after 12 months of ibrutinib treatment. In nucleotide form, the sequence is TGTGCCAGCAGCTCCCTGCCCCTAGCTCCCAGGCATGATACGCAGTATTTT. The encoded protein is CASSSLPLAPRHDTQYF. The reference TRBV7-2 and TRBJ2-3 proteins fill in what lies around the CDR3, so the full variable domain reads GAGVSQSPSNKVTEKGKDVELRCDPISGHTALYWYRQSLGQGLEFLIYFQGNSAPDKSGLPSDRFSAERTGGSVSTLTIQRTQQEDSAVYLCASSSLPLAPRHDTQYFGPGTRLTVL.